What follows are 17 T cell receptor beta chains derived from one specimen sequenced in a study of cytomegalovirus exposure and HLA in healthy donors. PCR amplification relied on 60 Vbeta primers (plus 13 Jbeta primers). TCRdb keeps only in-frame clones here, not all; method: immunoSEQ multiplex PCR. The record lists 100,000 to 150,000 clones, of which the ten most abundant hold approximately 1.6%. The sequenced sample consisted of PBMCs. The source of these receptors is a man in his late teens or twenties in good health and CMV-seronegative.

The CDR3 DNA follows: TGTGCCAGCAGCCCAGGGGGAGCCAGCGCGGTGGGCACGCAGTATTTT. Protein product: CASSPGGASAVGTQYF. The chain joins TRBV7-3 to TRBJ2-3; 7 nucleotides align to TRBD1. Unmatched junction bases numbered 17, after V lost 5 bases and J lost 9 bases. Germline-derived CDR1 and CDR2 are SGHTA and FQGTGA. The CDR3 totals 16 residues.

The chain is built from TRBV4-3 and TRBJ2-7, with TRBD2 as a possible D gene (7 bases). CDR1 and CDR2 from the germline V gene are LGHNA and YSLEER. Trimming removed 1 base from V and 0 bases from J, with 19 bases in between. There are 18 residues in the CDR3. In DNA, the CDR3 is TGCGCCAGCAGCCAAGGGGGGGGCGGAGGCGGGAGCTCCTACGAGCAGTACTTC. Residues: CASSQGGGGGGSSYEQYF.

The V and J genes are TRBV7-9 and TRBJ2-7, with D possibly matching TRBD2 (6 bases). The CDR3 spans 13 residues. Trimming shortened V by 4 bases and J by 4 bases, and 11 bases separated the two germline ends. The germline V gene has CDR1 SEHNR and CDR2 FQNEAQ (reference sequence). For the CDR3, the DNA is TGTGCCAGCAGCTCGGGGACTTTTTACGAGCAGTACTTC. Translation: CASSSGTFYEQYF.

This chain connects TRBV19 to TRBJ1-5, with 12 positions matching TRBD1. Trimming took 6 bases from V and 6 from J; bases not matched to a gene: 9. The CDR3 is 16 amino acids. Germline V gene sequence: CDR1 LNHDA, CDR2 SQIVND (reference sequence). The CDR3 here is CASRSAGTGGVQPQHF. In nucleotides, the CDR3 is TGTGCCAGTAGATCCGCCGGGACAGGGGGCGTTCAGCCCCAGCATTTT.

The chain links TRBV27 to TRBJ2-7; a possible D gene is TRBD1 (6 bases). Germline V lookup: CDR1 MNHEY, CDR2 SMNVEV (reference sequence). There are 18 residues in the CDR3. V gave up 3 bases and J gave up 0 bases, with 21 bases separating them. CDR3 sequence: CASSFLRGSDRSSYEQYF. DNA of the CDR3: TGTGCCAGCAGTTTTCTAAGGGGAAGCGACAGGAGCTCCTACGAGCAGTACTTC.

As regards this clone: One junction end does not reproduce the germline sequence, and a read error may be involved. The chain joins TRBV7-3 to TRBJ2-1, with TRBD2 identical over 10 bases. Germline assignment: CDR1 SGHTA and CDR2 FQGTGA. This CDR3 is built from 16 residues. The chain's CDR3 is CASSLTVSGGADEQFF. DNA for the CDR3: TGTGCCAGCAGCCTAACGGTCAGCGGGGGGGCCGATGAGCAGTTCTTC. The full variable domain, with the rest looked up from reference TRBV7-3 and TRBJ2-1, is GAGVSQTPSNKVTEKGKYVELRCDPISGHTALYWYRQSLGQGPEFLIYFQGTGAADDSGLPNDRFFAVRPEGSVSTLKIQRTERGDSAVYLCASSLTVSGGADEQFFGPGTRLTVL.

V usage is TRBV7-6 and J usage is TRBJ1-4; D remains ambiguous. The V end was cut by 2 bases, the J end by 8 bases, with 12 bases between. Germline V gives CDR1 SGHVS, CDR2 FNYEAQ. The CDR3 runs to 14 residues. The CDR3 spells CASSLNPGGEKLFF. The CDR3, as DNA: TGTGCCAGCAGCTTAAACCCCGGCGGAGAAAAACTGTTTTTT.

This chain uses TRBV28 with TRBJ1-1; perhaps TRBD1 as D (5 bases). Looked up from germline, CDR1 is MDHEN and CDR2 is SYDVKM. The CDR3 extends over 12 amino acids. V was trimmed by 7 bases and J by 4 bases, leaving 10 bases between them. CDR3 residues: CASIWGGTEAFF. Written as DNA, the CDR3 is TGTGCCAGCATATGGGGGGGCACTGAAGCTTTCTTT.

The V and J genes are TRBV7-3 and TRBJ2-2; 8 bases are a match to TRBD2. The CDR3 is 17 amino acids. Germline CDR1 and CDR2: SGHTA and FQGTGA. The trim removed 1 base at V and 2 bases at J, leaving 6 bases unmatched. CDR3 in amino acids: CASSLRGRGDNTGELFF. The CDR3 region has the DNA TGTGCCAGCAGCTTAAGAGGGCGGGGGGACAACACCGGGGAGCTGTTTTTT. Full variable domain (remainder filled in from reference TRBV7-3 and TRBJ2-2): GAGVSQTPSNKVTEKGKYVELRCDPISGHTALYWYRQSLGQGPEFLIYFQGTGAADDSGLPNDRFFAVRPEGSVSTLKIQRTERGDSAVYLCASSLRGRGDNTGELFFGEGSRLTVL.

The rearrangement uses TRBV29-1 and TRBJ2-7, with 7 bases fitting TRBD1. This CDR3 spans 13 amino acids. The J segment lost 3 bases and the V segment lost 5 bases, leaving 7 bases of the junction unmatched. Germline V gene sequence: CDR1 SQVTM, CDR2 ANQGSEA. The CDR3 nucleotides read TGCAGCGTTCCTGGACAGGACCTCTACGAGCAGTACTTC. This codes for CSVPGQDLYEQYF.

J is TRBJ2-3 and V is TRBV4-2; 9 bases fit TRBD2. CDR3 size: 17 residues. Germline-derived CDR1 and CDR2 are LGHNA and YNFKEQ. Trimming cost V 1 base and J 1 base; bases outside gene matches: 6. In DNA, the CDR3 is TGTGCCAGCAGCCAAGGGCTGGCTAGCGGGGGCACAGATACGCAGTATTTT. Translated, it gives CASSQGLASGGTDTQYF.

The chain joins TRBV4-2 to TRBJ2-1; D gene unclear. The CDR3 length is 15 residues. Germline values: CDR1 LGHNA, CDR2 YNFKEQ. Between the trimmed V and J ends, which lost 5 bases and 5 bases, there was a span of 16 bases. The CDR3 bases are TGTGCCAGCAGCACGACTCTGGTCACCGACAATGAGCAGTTCTTC. It specifies CASSTTLVTDNEQFF.

The CDR3 loop is CSVCALAGADDTQYF. The CDR3 DNA is TGCAGCGTCTGCGCACTAGCGGGGGCAGACGATACGCAGTATTTT. The chain couples TRBV29-1 to TRBJ2-3; 11 bases line up with TRBD2. The CDR3 spans 15 residues. Per the germline V gene, CDR1 is SQVTM and CDR2 is ANQGSEA. V lost 6 bases and J lost 6; bases outside the gene matches: 11.

V usage is TRBV6-4 and J usage is TRBJ2-3; 9 bases line up with TRBD2. Germline-derived CDR1 and CDR2 are MRHNA and SNTAGT. J was trimmed by 1 base and V by 4 bases; bases with no gene match: 0. There are 14 residues in the CDR3. Written as DNA, the CDR3 is TGTGCCAGCAGTGGGACTAGCGGCACAGATACGCAGTATTTT. Its protein product is CASSGTSGTDTQYF.

The V gene is TRBV28, the J gene TRBJ1-6, with D perhaps matching TRBD1 (5 bases). Germline CDR1 reads MDHEN; CDR2 reads SYDVKM. The CDR3 length is 14 residues. V was pared by 4 bases and J by 8 bases, with 12 bases between. The CDR3 region is CASSSGQGYSPLHF. CDR3 coding DNA: TGTGCCAGCAGTTCAGGGCAGGGTTATTCACCCCTCCACTTT.

The chain carries TRBV9 and TRBJ2-7, with a weak D call TRBD2 (6 bases). CDR3 size: 14 residues. CDR1 and CDR2 from the germline V gene are SGDLS and YYNGEE. V shed 0 bases and J shed 1 base, with 8 bases lying between them. The chain's CDR3 is CASSVGRDSYEQYF. The CDR3 DNA sequence: TGTGCCAGCAGCGTAGGGCGGGATTCCTACGAGCAGTACTTC. The full variable domain, completed using reference TRBV9 and TRBJ2-7, is DSGVTQTPKHLITATGQRVTLRCSPRSGDLSVYWYQQSLDQGLQFLIQYYNGEERAKGNILERFSAQQFPDLHSELNLSSLELGDSALYFCASSVGRDSYEQYFGPGTRLTVT.

The chain recombines TRBV10-3 with TRBJ1-3; D possibly corresponds to TRBD1 (6 bases). Per the germline V gene, CDR1 is ENHRY and CDR2 is SYGVKD. V lost 0 bases and J lost 2, with 11 bases in between. This CDR3 spans 16 amino acids. This chain's CDR3 is CAISESGARAGNTIYF. The CDR3 DNA reads as TGTGCCATCAGTGAGTCGGGGGCGAGGGCTGGAAACACCATATATTTT.